Below are 32 T cell receptor beta chains sequenced from a single sample in a study of OX40 agonist ivuxolimab in advanced cancers. Method: immunoSEQ multiplex PCR; TCRdb's copy keeps in-frame clones and lacks some. This table has tens of thousands of clones, more than 75% appearing once. Sequenced here: CD4+ or CD8+ T cells sorted from blood, sampled in a trial of the OX40 agonist ivuxolimab. All receptors come from an adult with an advanced solid tumor such as melanoma, head and neck, liver or kidney cancer.

This sequence joins TRBV19 and TRBJ2-7; possibly TRBD2 for D (6 bases). V was pared by 3 bases and J by 4 bases, with 10 bases between. Germline values: CDR1 LNHDA, CDR2 SQIVND (reference sequence). The CDR3 has 13 residues. Written as DNA, the CDR3 is TGTGCCAGTAGTATTAGCGGAATGTACGAGCAGTACTTC. It specifies CASSISGMYEQYF.

The V call is TRBV11-2, the J call TRBJ1-6; D gene unclear. V lost 1 base and J lost 14, with 9 bases in between. The V gene's germline CDR1 is SGHAT and CDR2 FQNNGV. The CDR3 covers 12 residues. In nucleotides, the CDR3 is TGTGCCAGCAGCTTAGGCTCCGTATCCCTCCACTTT. It encodes CASSLGSVSLHF.

The chain joins TRBV9 to TRBJ1-5, with 7 bases matching TRBD1. V lost 0 bases and J lost 5; bases outside the gene matches: 2. Germline CDR1 reads SGDLS; CDR2 reads YYNGEE. The CDR3 has 14 amino acids. CDR3 loop: CASSVGTGDQPQHF. CDR3 DNA sequence: TGTGCCAGCAGCGTAGGAACAGGGGATCAGCCCCAGCATTTT.

This clone was detected once. This sequence joins TRBV7-6 and TRBJ1-6; 12 nucleotides align to TRBD1. V was clipped by 6 bases and J by 8 bases; unmatched bases: 8. The germline CDR1 and CDR2 sequences are SGHVS and FNYEAQ. The CDR3 is 16 amino acids. The CDR3 loop reads CASSLSGTGGYSPLHF. CDR3 sequence (DNA): TGTGCCAGCAGTTTATCCGGGACAGGGGGCTATTCACCCCTCCACTTT.

The rearrangement links TRBV6-5 to TRBJ2-1; TRBD1 agrees at 8 bases. The V and J ends lost 6 bases and 3 bases, in that order; junction bases with no gene match: 7. Germline CDR1 MNHEY, CDR2 SVGAGI. The CDR3 extends over 15 amino acids. In nucleotides, the CDR3 is TGTGCCAGCAGGGCCGGACAGGGCCTCTACAATGAGCAGTTCTTC. As protein: CASRAGQGLYNEQFF.

CDR3 protein: CASSPSSGGIRVEQFF. For the CDR3, the DNA is TGTGCCAGCTCACCATCGTCGGGGGGGATCCGCGTTGAGCAGTTCTTC. The genes are TRBV18 and TRBJ2-1; 8 bases map to TRBD2. This CDR3 is 16 amino acids long. J was trimmed by 9 bases and V by 2 bases; bases with no gene match: 12. The V gene's germline CDR1 is KGHSH and CDR2 LQKENI.

This rearrangement joins TRBV27 to TRBJ2-7; weak D call: TRBD1 (6 bases). The germline gives CDR1 MNHEY, CDR2 SMNVEV (reference sequence). Trimming cost V 2 bases and J 5 bases, with 19 bases left between them. This CDR3 has 16 residues. CDR3: CASSLLSRQGLDEQYF. The CDR3 DNA follows: TGTGCCAGCAGTTTACTCTCCCGGCAGGGGCTCGACGAGCAGTACTTC.

This clone came up a few times. The chain couples TRBV27 to TRBJ2-7; TRBD1 might be the D (6 bases). V shed 5 bases and J shed 3 bases, with 11 bases lying between them. The CDR3 runs 13 residues. CDR1 MNHEY and CDR2 SMNVEV come from the germline V gene (reference sequence). The CDR3 bases are TGTGCCAGCAGTGCAGGACAGAGCTACGAGCAGTACTTC. Protein sequence: CASSAGQSYEQYF.

This clone was found once. The rearrangement links TRBV29-1 to TRBJ1-1; D is unresolved. Germline CDR1 is SQVTM and CDR2 is ANQGSEA. V lost 6 bases to trimming and J lost 7 bases, with 12 bases between them. This CDR3 region has 11 residues. CDR3 sequence: CSVVSNFEAFF. The DNA of the CDR3 is TGCAGCGTGGTTAGCAATTTTGAAGCTTTCTTT.

This clone showed up just once. This rearrangement joins TRBV7-9 to TRBJ1-2, with unresolved D. The ends were cut back, 3 bases at V and 7 bases at J, with 9 bases in the middle. Germline V CDR1 and CDR2: SEHNR, FQNEAQ (reference sequence). This CDR3 comprises 12 residues. Here the CDR3 reads CASSFLHPGYTF. DNA for the CDR3: TGTGCCAGCAGCTTCCTACATCCTGGCTACACCTTC.

The chain is built from TRBV4-2 and TRBJ2-7; TRBD2 might be the D (5 bases). The CDR3 runs to 15 residues. Trimming removed 2 bases at V and 4 bases at J, with 15 bases between. Germline assignment: CDR1 LGHNA and CDR2 YNFKEQ. This CDR3 is CASSQRPYGIYEQYF. DNA of the CDR3: TGTGCCAGCAGCCAACGACCATACGGGATTTACGAGCAGTACTTC.

The chain has TRBV7-9 and TRBJ2-3; D is unclear. Germline V gene lookup returns CDR1 SEHNR and CDR2 FQNEAQ (reference sequence). Trimming removed 3 bases at V and 0 bases at J, with 7 bases between. The length of the CDR3 is 14 residues. CDR3 nucleotides: TGTGCCAGCAGCTTCTTTTGGAGCACAGATACGCAGTATTTT. This sequence encodes CASSFFWSTDTQYF.

The chain joins TRBV9 to TRBJ2-3, with a possible D match to TRBD2 (6 bases). This CDR3 has 14 residues. The germline V and J ends were trimmed by 4 bases and 2 bases, with 11 bases remaining between them. In germline, CDR1 is SGDLS, CDR2 YYNGEE. The CDR3 spells CASSPGDFTDTQYF. The CDR3 region has the DNA TGTGCCAGCAGCCCCGGGGACTTCACAGATACGCAGTATTTT.

The V gene is TRBV6-5, the J gene TRBJ2-7; weak D call: TRBD2 (6 bases). V was pared by 8 bases and J by 6 bases, with 17 bases between. The CDR3 length is 13 residues. The germline gives CDR1 MNHEY, CDR2 SVGAGI. The CDR3 region is CASRRDYGGEQYF. CDR3 DNA sequence: TGTGCCAGCCGCCGGGATTACGGGGGCGAGCAGTACTTC.

This clone was counted once. The chain has TRBV11-3 and TRBJ2-1, with 10 bases identical to TRBD2. J lost 5 bases, V lost 5 bases, and 9 bases had no gene match. Germline V lookup: CDR1 SGHNT, CDR2 YENEEA. The CDR3 runs to 16 residues. The DNA of the CDR3 is TGTGCCAGCAGCGCACGTACTAGCGGGGCGAACAATGAGCAGTTCTTC. Translation gives CASSARTSGANNEQFF.

This clone has only one observation. Here the CDR3 DNA reads TGTGCCAGCAGCCCGGAAGCCCGCGAGGGATCCGATACGCAGTATTTT. Protein product: CASSPEAREGSDTQYF. The rearrangement links TRBV5-8 to TRBJ2-3; TRBD2 is a possible D gene (5 bases). The CDR3 length is 16 residues. V shed 4 bases and J shed 6 bases, with 21 bases lying between them. Germline V gene lookup returns CDR1 SGHTS and CDR2 YDEGEE.

This chain uses TRBV5-8 with TRBJ1-5, with D perhaps TRBD1 (6 bases). Germline lookup yields CDR1 SGHTS and CDR2 YDEGEE. Deletions cut 4 bases from V and 1 base from J, with 9 bases between. The CDR3 is made up of 14 amino acids. CDR3 nucleotide sequence: TGTGCCAGCAGCGCAGGACAGAGCAATCAGCCCCAGCATTTT. Protein: CASSAGQSNQPQHF.

V and J are TRBV5-4 and TRBJ1-2, with D possibly TRBD1 on 6 matching bases. Per the germline V gene, CDR1 is SGHNT and CDR2 is YYREEE (reference sequence). This CDR3 region has 13 residues. Trimming took off 5 bases at V and 5 bases at J, with 13 bases between the two ends. The CDR3 coding sequence is TGTGCCAGCAGACAAACAGGGAAATATGGCTACACCTTC. Its translation is CASRQTGKYGYTF.

J is TRBJ1-2 and V is TRBV9; D might be TRBD1 (5 bases). The ends were cut back, 0 bases at V and 0 bases at J, with 9 bases in the middle. The germline V gene encodes CDR1 SGDLS and CDR2 YYNGEE. This CDR3 comprises 15 residues. CDR3 DNA sequence: TGTGCCAGCAGCGTAGTCGGGACCCCTAACTATGGCTACACCTTC. Translating gives CASSVVGTPNYGYTF.

The chain recombines TRBV6-5 with TRBJ2-7; TRBD1 aligns across 9 bases. The CDR3 loop spans 14 amino acids. The V gene's germline CDR1 is MNHEY and CDR2 SVGAGI. Germline trimming cut 5 bases from V and 2 bases from J; bases unmatched to any gene: 4. The chain's CDR3 is CASSAGQGAYEQYF. CDR3 in DNA: TGTGCCAGCAGTGCGGGACAGGGAGCCTACGAGCAGTACTTC.

The V and J genes are TRBV13 and TRBJ1-3; D not certain. Germline assignment: CDR1 PRHDT and CDR2 FYEKMQ (reference sequence). Trimming removed 2 bases from V and 2 bases from J, with 10 bases in between. This CDR3 is built from 15 residues. The DNA of the CDR3 is TGTGCCAGCAGCTTAAGGAGTCTTACTGGAAACACCATATATTTT. It is translated as CASSLRSLTGNTIYF.

The V call is TRBV9, the J call TRBJ2-7, with D uncertain. The CDR3 covers 12 residues. The germline CDR1 and CDR2 sequences are SGDLS and YYNGEE. Trimming removed 4 bases from V and 0 bases from J, with 5 bases in between. The CDR3 nucleotides read TGTGCCAGCAGCCCAAACTCCTACGAGCAGTACTTC. This sequence encodes CASSPNSYEQYF.

The V call is TRBV11-2, the J call TRBJ2-7; possibly TRBD1 for D (6 bases). This CDR3 region has 15 residues. Germline CDR1 and CDR2: SGHAT and FQNNGV. The V end lost 5 bases, the J end lost 5 bases, and 19 bases lay between the germline ends. DNA of the CDR3: TGTGCCAGCAGCCGAAGTACTCCCAACAGGGACGAGCAGTACTTC. Translated: CASSRSTPNRDEQYF.

This clone is labeled medium-sized. The CDR3 region has the DNA TGTGCCAGCAGTTCCACTCCACAGGGCTACGAGCAGTACTTC. Its translation is CASSSTPQGYEQYF. This chain links TRBV27 with TRBJ2-7; D perhaps matches TRBD1 (6 bases). The CDR3 sequence is 14 residues long. CDR1 and CDR2 (germline): MNHEY, SMNVEV (reference sequence). V was clipped by 4 bases and J by 3 bases, with 13 bases between them.

The rearrangement joins TRBV27 to TRBJ2-7; TRBD1 or TRBD2 may be the D gene (6 bases each). CDR3 length: 14 residues. V was pared by 8 bases and J by 5 bases, with 19 bases between. In germline, CDR1 is MNHEY, CDR2 SMNVEV (reference sequence). The CDR3 protein is CASARGQASNEQYF. Here the CDR3 DNA reads TGTGCCAGCGCCCGGGGGCAAGCTTCGAACGAGCAGTACTTC.

This rearrangement joins TRBV4-3 to TRBJ2-7, with TRBD1 matching over 10 bases. V gave up 4 bases and J gave up 6 bases; unmatched junction bases: 6. CDR3 length equals 14 residues. Looked up from germline, CDR1 is LGHNA and CDR2 is YSLEER. The CDR3 sequence: CASSPGTGDREQYF. For the CDR3, the DNA is TGCGCCAGCAGCCCCGGGACAGGGGATCGCGAGCAGTACTTC.

The chain uses TRBV29-1 and TRBJ1-6; 9 bases are a match to TRBD1. This CDR3 comprises 13 residues. In germline, CDR1 is SQVTM, CDR2 ANQGSEA. Trimming took 5 bases from V and 14 from J; bases not matched to a gene: 10. The CDR3 nucleotides are TGCAGCGTTAGGACAGGGGATGGGGTCACCCTCCACTTT. Protein sequence: CSVRTGDGVTLHF.

This chain connects TRBV4-3 to TRBJ2-5, with D possibly being TRBD1 or TRBD2 (5 bases each). V lost 2 bases to trimming and J lost 8 bases, with 15 bases between them. CDR3 length: 14 amino acids. Germline-derived CDR1 and CDR2 are LGHNA and YSLEER. Here the CDR3 reads CASSQLRDPQTQYF. As DNA, the CDR3 is TGCGCCAGCAGCCAATTGAGGGACCCCCAAACCCAGTACTTC.

A word on this clone: Other DNA variants within this sample encode the same CDR3. CDR3: CASSQERTRVDTQYF. In DNA, the CDR3 is TGCGCCAGCAGCCAAGAGAGGACTAGGGTCGATACGCAGTATTTT. J is TRBJ2-3 and V is TRBV4-3, with 7 bases identical to TRBD2. The CDR3 is 15 amino acids. The germline V gene has CDR1 LGHNA and CDR2 YSLEER. V lost 0 bases and J lost 6; bases outside the gene matches: 6.

The chain recombines TRBV16 with TRBJ2-7; D gene uncertain. The CDR3 loop spans 12 amino acids. Germline CDR1 KGHSY, CDR2 FQNENV. The V and J ends lost 2 bases and 6 bases respectively, with 8 bases between them. Here the CDR3 reads CASSQMGGEQYF. The CDR3 DNA reads TGTGCCAGCAGCCAAATGGGCGGCGAGCAGTACTTC.

The chain couples TRBV9 to TRBJ2-2; D remains ambiguous. Germline V gene data show CDR1 as SGDLS and CDR2 as YYNGEE. Trimming removed 1 base from V and 2 bases from J, with 9 bases in between. CDR3 size: 15 residues. CDR3 amino acids: CASSVYGLNTGELFF. The CDR3, as DNA: TGTGCCAGCAGCGTATATGGGCTAAACACCGGGGAGCTGTTTTTT.

The V and J genes are TRBV29-1 and TRBJ1-1; D is uncertain. This CDR3 has 14 amino acids. The germline V and J ends were trimmed by 4 bases and 1 base, with 13 bases remaining between them. Germline CDR1 reads SQVTM; CDR2 reads ANQGSEA. The CDR3 DNA is TGCAGCGTTGTATCGACACAGAGGAACACTGAAGCTTTCTTT. Translation: CSVVSTQRNTEAFF.